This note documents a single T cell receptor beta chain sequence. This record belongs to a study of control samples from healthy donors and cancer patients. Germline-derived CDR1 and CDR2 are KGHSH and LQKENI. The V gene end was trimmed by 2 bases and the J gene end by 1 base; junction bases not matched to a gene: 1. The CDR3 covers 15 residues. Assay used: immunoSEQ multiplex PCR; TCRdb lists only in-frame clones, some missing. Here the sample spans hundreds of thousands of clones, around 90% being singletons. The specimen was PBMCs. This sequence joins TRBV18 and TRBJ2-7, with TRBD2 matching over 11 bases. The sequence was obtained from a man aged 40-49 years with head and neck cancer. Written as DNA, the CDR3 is TGTGCCAGCTCACCAGGGACTAGCGGTTCCTACGAGCAGTACTTC. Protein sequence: CASSPGTSGSYEQYF.